The clone carrying this T cell receptor (beta chain) was seen more than once but under ten times. The antigen remains undetermined. These data belong to a study of identical twins' blood T cells. Study as a whole: Some 50 million reads covered about six alpha-chain and about six beta-chain libraries. Study-wide results and limits: Abundant TCRbeta CDR3s overlapped more between twins than with unrelated donors. Twin similarity might stem from environmental factors, not only genetics. Twins shared about as many clonotypes as their cloneset sizes predicted.

TCRdb used MiXCR to reprocess the 5' RACE reads, holding one entry per CDR3 protein. The table includes about 370,000 distinct CDR3 sequences, about 28% detected once. The receptor was derived from a woman between 18 and 55 years old in good health. Sequenced sample: PBMCs.

This CDR3 is CASSQDVLGGAYNEQFF. The DNA of the CDR3 is TGTGCCAGCAGCCAAGATGTACTAGGGGGGGCCTACAATGAGCAGTTCTTC. V is TRBV3-1 and J is TRBJ2-1; D perhaps matches TRBD2 (7 bases). The CDR3 covers 17 residues. Trimming took 0 bases from V and 2 from J, leaving 14 bases between them. Germline V gene sequence: CDR1 LGHDT, CDR2 YNNKEL (reference sequence).